The clone carrying this T cell receptor beta chain was observed once. Its antigen is not known. These data come from a study of cytomegalovirus exposure and HLA in healthy donors. The PCR contained 60 Vbeta and 13 Jbeta primers. Assay: immunoSEQ multiplex PCR; the TCRdb copy retains only in-frame clones and omits some. The sample lists 100,000 to 150,000 clones; around 80% were seen once. The CDR3 is made up of 15 amino acids. The germline V gene has CDR1 SGHTA and CDR2 FQGNSA. The ends were cut back, 5 bases at V and 4 bases at J, with 15 bases in the middle. Study-wide points: Among CMV-associated TCR beta chains, most appeared HLA-restricted in a later analysis.

This sequence originates from a man in his thirties or forties in good health and CMV-seropositive. The sequencing sample was made of PBMCs. The chain uses TRBV7-2 and TRBJ2-1; no clear D. DNA of the CDR3: TGTGCCAGCAGCCCCCTGAGAGGTCAATACAATGAGCAGTTCTTC. Protein: CASSPLRGQYNEQFF.